A single sample is the source of the 23 T cell receptor beta chains below, sequenced in a study of CD8+CD57+ T cells in acquired aplastic anemia. Genomic DNA templated the TCR beta VDJ and CDR3 profiling. In TCRdb, the reads were re-called with MiXCR into one record per CDR3 protein. The sample carries fewer than 250,000 distinct CDR3 sequences, approximately 49% recorded once. Material for sequencing was sorted CD4+, CD8+, or CD8+CD57+ T cells (not recorded which) from PBMCs. The receptor source for this set is a human donor in good health, serving as a control.

This clonotype was seen ten or more times. The J gene is TRBJ1-5, the V gene TRBV27; no definite D call. The length of the CDR3 is 13 residues. V was cut by 6 bases and J by 4 bases, with 10 bases left in between. Per the germline V gene, CDR1 is MNHEY and CDR2 is SMNVEV (reference sequence). In DNA form, the CDR3 reads TGTGCCAGCAGCGCGACGAGAAATCAGCCCCAGCATTTT. Its protein product is CASSATRNQPQHF.

This clonotype was observed at least ten times. V gene TRBV5-1 combines with J gene TRBJ2-7; D ambiguous. CDR1 SGHRS and CDR2 YFSETQ come from the germline V gene. Between the trimmed V and J ends, which lost 4 bases and 5 bases, there was a span of 10 bases. The CDR3 covers 12 residues. In DNA, the CDR3 is TGCGCCAGCAGCCCCGGAACCCACGAGCAGTACTTC. Protein product: CASSPGTHEQYF.

The chain carries TRBV7-8 and TRBJ2-1; 11 nucleotides match TRBD1. The CDR3 is 17 amino acids. The trim removed 4 bases at V and 5 bases at J, leaving 10 bases unmatched. Looked up from germline, CDR1 is SGHVS and CDR2 is FQNEAQ. CDR3 DNA sequence: TGTGCCAGCAGCTCCAGCGGGGACAGGGGGGTCAACAATGAGCAGTTCTTC. This sequence encodes CASSSSGDRGVNNEQFF.

The J gene is TRBJ1-5, the V gene TRBV19, with D maybe TRBD1 (6 bases). Germline loops: CDR1 LNHDA, CDR2 SQIVND (reference sequence). There are 15 residues in the CDR3. With 3 bases removed from V and 3 bases from J, the gap between germline ends came to 12 bases. This chain's CDR3 is CASSIGQGFNQPQHF. CDR3 in DNA: TGTGCCAGTAGTATCGGGCAGGGGTTCAATCAGCCCCAGCATTTT.

This clonotype turned up a few times. The V call is TRBV30, the J call TRBJ1-3; D gene unclear. CDR3 length equals 14 residues. CDR1 and CDR2 from the germline V gene are GTSNPN and SVGIG (reference sequence). Trimming removed 6 bases from V and 0 bases from J, with 12 bases in between. The CDR3 region is CACLLGRSGNTIYF. The CDR3 DNA reads as TGTGCCTGCCTGCTTGGGCGCTCTGGAAACACCATATATTTT. The complete variable domain, with remaining parts taken from reference TRBV30 and TRBJ1-3, reads SQTIHQWPATLVQPVGSPLSLECTVEGTSNPNLYWYRQAAGRGLQLLFYSVGIGQISSEVPQNLSASRPQDRQFILSSKKLLLSDSGFYLCACLLGRSGNTIYFGEGSWLTVV.

This clonotype turned up a few times. This rearrangement joins TRBV19 to TRBJ2-7; 9 bases are shared with TRBD1. Germline CDR1 reads LNHDA; CDR2 reads SQIVND (reference sequence). The J segment lost 6 bases and the V segment lost 5 bases, leaving 5 bases of the junction unmatched. The CDR3 has 13 residues. CDR3 bases: TGTGCCAGTAGTCCCCCGACAGGGGGCGAGCAGTACTTC. Translated, it gives CASSPPTGGEQYF.

The CDR3 region has the DNA TGTGCCACCACCCCGGGACGCTTCACCGGGGAGCTGTTTTTT. Translating gives CATTPGRFTGELFF. The V and J genes are TRBV15 and TRBJ2-2; either TRBD1 or TRBD2 may supply D (5 bases each). Germline lookup yields CDR1 LNHNV and CDR2 YYDKDF (reference sequence). The CDR3 spans 14 residues. The V and J ends lost 7 bases and 4 bases respectively, with 13 bases between them.

The CDR3 reads CATSRDRRETQYF. The DNA of the CDR3 is TGTGCCACCAGCAGAGATAGGAGAGAGACCCAGTACTTC. The V and J genes are TRBV15 and TRBJ2-5; D is unclear. Per the germline V gene, CDR1 is LNHNV and CDR2 is YYDKDF (reference sequence). Trimming stripped 0 bases from V and 4 bases from J, with 6 bases between. The CDR3 is 13 residues long.

The chain combines TRBV20-1 with TRBJ1-6, with 10 nucleotides matching TRBD1. The CDR3 runs to 13 residues. With V trimmed by 3 bases and J by 10 bases, 3 bases remained unmatched. Germline CDR1 and CDR2: DFQATT and SNEGSKA (reference sequence). The CDR3 is CSARPGQGSPLHF. CDR3 coding DNA: TGCAGTGCTAGGCCGGGACAGGGGTCACCCCTCCACTTT.

This clonotype was seen many times. V and J are TRBV10-3 and TRBJ1-3; no clear D gene. The CDR3 is 12 residues long. Between the trimmed V and J ends, which lost 0 bases and 8 bases, there was a span of 5 bases. The germline V gene encodes CDR1 ENHRY and CDR2 SYGVKD. As DNA, the CDR3 is TGTGCCATCAGTGAGTCGAGTGACACCATATATTTT. Amino acids: CAISESSDTIYF.

This rearrangement joins TRBV29-1 to TRBJ2-5, with D maybe TRBD2 (6 bases). CDR1 SQVTM and CDR2 ANQGSEA come from the germline V gene. There are 15 residues in the CDR3. Trimming pared 4 bases from V and 3 bases from J, leaving 18 bases between. CDR3 region: CSVGSEGEREETQYF. In nucleotides, the CDR3 is TGCAGCGTTGGGAGCGAGGGTGAGCGGGAAGAGACCCAGTACTTC. The entire variable domain, with the rest obtained from reference TRBV29-1 and TRBJ2-5, is as follows: SAVISQKPSRDICQRGTSLTIQCQVDSQVTMMFWYRQQPGQSLTLIATANQGSEATYESGFVIDKFPISRPNLTFSTLTVSNMSPEDSSIYLCSVGSEGEREETQYFGPGTRLLVL.

The sample holds a few counts of this clonotype. V and J are TRBV7-4 and TRBJ1-3; tentative D call: TRBD1 (6 bases). Germline CDR1 reads SGHVT; CDR2 reads SQSDAQ. Trimming cost V 3 bases and J 5 bases, with 11 bases left between them. This CDR3 is built from 14 residues. The CDR3 protein is CASSFGGLRNTIYF. The CDR3 nucleotides are TGTGCCAGCAGCTTCGGGGGGCTGCGAAACACCATATATTTT.

The chain recombines TRBV29-1 with TRBJ2-2, with D perhaps TRBD1 (5 bases). CDR1 is SQVTM, CDR2 ANQGSEA, per germline. This CDR3 comprises 13 residues. V lost 7 bases, J lost 1 base, and 10 bases lay in between. The DNA for the CDR3 is TGCAGCGGATCACAGGAGAACACCGGGGAGCTGTTTTTT. Translating it yields CSGSQENTGELFF.

This clonotype was counted ten times or more. J is TRBJ2-4 and V is TRBV7-2, with D unclear. This CDR3 region has 18 residues. Germline assignment: CDR1 SGHTA and CDR2 FQGNSA. V shed 3 bases and J shed 0 bases, with 18 bases lying between them. The CDR3 coding sequence is TGTGCCAGCAGCTTGGCCCCACCCAATAAAATAGCCAAAAACATTCAGTACTTC. It yields the protein CASSLAPPNKIAKNIQYF.

This chain links TRBV15 with TRBJ2-3, with 9 bases lining up with TRBD1. This CDR3 has 15 residues. Looked up from germline, CDR1 is LNHNV and CDR2 is YYDKDF (reference sequence). V trimming: 1 base; J trimming: 14 bases; junction bases outside the gene matches: 13. The CDR3 sequence is CATSRGDIKGTGPYF. CDR3 bases: TGTGCCACCAGCAGAGGGGATATTAAAGGGACAGGGCCGTATTTT.

The rearrangement joins TRBV20-1 to TRBJ2-1; tentative D call: TRBD1 (6 bases). Deletions cut 1 base from V and 4 bases from J, with 8 bases between. Germline values: CDR1 DFQATT, CDR2 SNEGSKA (reference sequence). The CDR3 contains 13 residues. CDR3 sequence (DNA): TGCAGTGCTAGAGGACAGGTTTACAATGAGCAGTTCTTC. This translates into CSARGQVYNEQFF.

This clonotype was recorded many times. V is TRBV24-1 and J is TRBJ2-4, with 11 bases aligning to TRBD2. This CDR3 contains 17 residues. CDR1 KGHDR and CDR2 SFDVKD come from the germline V gene. Trimming removed 2 bases from V and 4 bases from J; junction bases left unmatched: 6. The CDR3 DNA sequence: TGTGCCACCAGTGATTATGGTAGCGGGGGGGGGAAAAACATTCAGTACTTC. It is translated as CATSDYGSGGGKNIQYF.

This clonotype was observed a handful of times. The rearrangement links TRBV20-1 to TRBJ1-1, with D unresolved. V was clipped by 6 bases and J by 1 base, with 12 bases between them. The CDR3 extends over 13 amino acids. Germline loops: CDR1 DFQATT, CDR2 SNEGSKA (reference sequence). The CDR3 DNA reads as TGCAGTGCCCCAATAGGGTCGAACACTGAAGCTTTCTTT. It is translated as CSAPIGSNTEAFF.

V and J are TRBV4-3 and TRBJ2-2; 8 bases match TRBD1. The CDR3 sequence is 18 residues long. CDR1 and CDR2 (germline): LGHNA, YSLEER. Trimming at V came to 0 bases and at J to 3 bases, leaving 9 bases not matched to a gene. This CDR3 is CASSQDWARGLDTGELFF. CDR3 DNA sequence: TGCGCCAGCAGCCAAGATTGGGCCAGGGGGCTCGACACCGGGGAGCTGTTTTTT.

The chain has TRBV19 and TRBJ2-2; no clear D gene. This CDR3 has 15 amino acids. The germline V and J ends were trimmed by 5 bases and 1 base, with 11 bases remaining between them. Germline-derived CDR1 and CDR2 are LNHDA and SQIVND (reference sequence). The CDR3 DNA is TGTGCCAGTAGTTTACTACCACAGAACACCGGGGAGCTGTTTTTT. Translating it yields CASSLLPQNTGELFF.

This clonotype was recorded once. The V gene is TRBV19, the J gene TRBJ1-3; D is ambiguous. The CDR3 totals 15 residues. Per germline, CDR1 LNHDA and CDR2 SQIVND (reference sequence). The V and J ends lost 3 bases and 0 bases respectively, with 9 bases between them. CDR3 in amino acids: CASSMARVSGNTIYF. The CDR3 DNA sequence: TGTGCCAGTAGTATGGCACGGGTCTCTGGAAACACCATATATTTT.

This chain joins TRBV7-9 and TRBJ1-6; D gene unclear. This CDR3 spans 12 amino acids. Germline loops: CDR1 SEHNR, CDR2 FQNEAQ (reference sequence). V lost 5 bases, J lost 9 bases, and 8 bases lay in between. CDR3 DNA sequence: TGTGCCAGCAGCCTCGACGCTTCACCCCTCCACTTT. Amino acids: CASSLDASPLHF.

This clonotype was detected ten times or more. This rearrangement joins TRBV20-1 to TRBJ1-5; D gene unclear. V was pared by 0 bases and J by 0 bases, with 6 bases between. This CDR3 comprises 14 residues. Germline V gene sequence: CDR1 DFQATT, CDR2 SNEGSKA (reference sequence). CDR3 sequence reads: CSAREGHSNQPQHF. CDR3 bases: TGCAGTGCTAGAGAAGGGCATAGCAATCAGCCCCAGCATTTT.